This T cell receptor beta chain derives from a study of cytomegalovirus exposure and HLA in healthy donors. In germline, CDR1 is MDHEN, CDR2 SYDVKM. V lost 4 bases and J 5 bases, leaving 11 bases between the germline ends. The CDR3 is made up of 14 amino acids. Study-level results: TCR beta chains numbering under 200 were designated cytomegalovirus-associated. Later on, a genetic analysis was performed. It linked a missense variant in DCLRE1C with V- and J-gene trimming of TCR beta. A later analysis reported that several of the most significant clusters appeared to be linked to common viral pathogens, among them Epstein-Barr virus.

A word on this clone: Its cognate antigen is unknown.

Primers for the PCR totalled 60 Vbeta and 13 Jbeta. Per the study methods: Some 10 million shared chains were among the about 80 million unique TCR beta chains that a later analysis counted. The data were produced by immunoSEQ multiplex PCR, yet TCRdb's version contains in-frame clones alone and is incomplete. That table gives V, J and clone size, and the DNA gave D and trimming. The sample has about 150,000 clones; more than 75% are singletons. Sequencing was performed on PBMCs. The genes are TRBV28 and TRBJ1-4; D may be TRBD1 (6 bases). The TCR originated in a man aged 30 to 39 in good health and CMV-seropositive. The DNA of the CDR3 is TGTGCCAGCAGTTCCGGACAGCCCAATGAAAAACTGTTTTTT. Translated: CASSSGQPNEKLFF.